This TCR beta chain was retrieved from a study of T cells in localized non-small cell lung cancer. Study-level findings and limits: Uninvolved adjacent lung had the highest recorded T cell clonality, with tumor below it. Of the top 100 tumor clones, median around 62 were in adjacent lung, approximately 28 among its top 100.

Data came from immunoSEQ multiplex PCR; TCRdb stores just in-frame clones and leaves some out. The sample records over 65,000 clones, 65% to 85% being singletons. The V gene lost 6 bases and the J gene lost 0 bases, with 13 bases spanning the gap. CDR1 is KGHSH, CDR2 LQKENI, per germline. The CDR3 runs to 15 residues. Of note for this clone: The antigen is undetermined.

This receptor was taken from a female donor older than 55 with stage I lung adenocarcinoma. Source: peripheral blood, taken before any cancer treatment. This chain links TRBV18 with TRBJ2-3; D possibly corresponds to TRBD1 (6 bases). The CDR3 nucleotides read TGTGCCAGCTCCCTTGGGGGCACTAGCACAGATACGCAGTATTTT. This gives the protein CASSLGGTSTDTQYF.